A selection of T cell receptor beta chains follows, all from one sample in a study of control samples from healthy donors and cancer patients. Assay: immunoSEQ multiplex PCR; the TCRdb copy retains only in-frame clones and omits some. This table holds about 120,000 clones, over 90% found once. Sequenced sample: blood. The receptors shown here come from a man in his thirties or forties in good health. The conserved cysteine and the conserved F or W are not part of the CDR3 here. D genes are given only for firm matches.

ASSLSTSPWLSSPLH	TRBJ1-6	TRBV5-1	-
AAGTGPVYEQY	TRBJ2-7	TRBV6-5	TRBD1
AISDGQSNTEAF	TRBJ1-1	TRBV10-3	-
ASSPRQEAEAF	TRBJ1-1	TRBV6-5	-
ASSVRTMNTEAF	TRBJ1-1	TRBV9	-
ASRSRQGLYNSPLH	TRBJ1-6	TRBV27	-
ASSLLDRWSGNEQF	TRBJ2-1	TRBV18	-
ASSPLSGNYGYT	TRBJ1-2	TRBV4-2	-
ASRESGKEKLF	TRBJ1-4	TRBV5-6	-
ATSREDSRNQPQH	TRBJ1-5	TRBV15	-
ASSEIPQGQPQH	TRBJ1-5	TRBV6-1	-
ASSAGSSYNSPLH	TRBJ1-6	TRBV19	-
ASSLDQGHGYT	TRBJ1-2	TRBV11-2	-
ASSDTGTSKETQY	TRBJ2-5	TRBV9	-
ASGQHGNTIY	TRBJ1-3	TRBV7-2	-
ASSLDGGVTEAF	TRBJ1-1	TRBV5-1	-
ASFSGGHTGELF	TRBJ2-2	TRBV28	TRBD2
ASSTPRAGGTEAF	TRBJ1-1	TRBV19	-
ASSGQSSGNTIY	TRBJ1-3	TRBV5-1	-
ASVAASYEQY	TRBJ2-7	TRBV2	-
ASSQVPGSETQY	TRBJ2-5	TRBV4-1	-
ASRSLTGSYYEQY	TRBJ2-7	TRBV11-2	TRBD1
ASSPVSGSMADTQY	TRBJ2-3	TRBV9	-
ASSVGTPSTQY	TRBJ2-3	TRBV27	-
ASSFRGFTAEAF	TRBJ1-1	TRBV28	-
ASSITGDQPQH	TRBJ1-5	TRBV11-2	TRBD1
ASEDRAYGYT	TRBJ1-2	TRBV19	-
SASQTSGGFNTGELF	TRBJ2-2	TRBV20-1	TRBD2
ASGDGGDTEAF	TRBJ1-1	TRBV3-1/TRBV3-2	-
ASSQGGWGTRIQFGETQY	TRBJ2-5	TRBV3-1/TRBV3-2	TRBD2
ASSLGGFEQY	TRBJ2-7	TRBV11-2	-
ASSYSAGKETQY	TRBJ2-5	TRBV6-5	-
ATSDSRAFRGEPQH	TRBJ1-5	TRBV24-1	TRBD1
ASSIGELGSTDTQY	TRBJ2-3	TRBV19	-
ASSIRTGGIEAF	TRBJ1-1	TRBV13	TRBD1
ASTSFPGYLENTIY	TRBJ1-3	TRBV19	-
ASSQDRGGMSVDYT	TRBJ1-2	TRBV4-1	-
ASSVRSGGAVADTQY	TRBJ2-3	TRBV9	TRBD2
ASRPGLAPYNEQF	TRBJ2-1	TRBV3-1/TRBV3-2	TRBD2
SVFSGNTIY	TRBJ1-3	TRBV20-1	-
ASSQDSAKPF	TRBJ1-1	TRBV4-1	-
ASSLGGGVGANVLT	TRBJ2-6	TRBV5-6	-
AGHNRGGWTEAF	TRBJ1-1	TRBV30	TRBD1
AITRWTPGAGNTIY	TRBJ1-3	TRBV7-2	-
ASSLFEGNTEAF	TRBJ1-1	TRBV28	-
AIVPGGSSYEQY	TRBJ2-7	TRBV28	TRBD2
ASSYSGGLNDSPLH	TRBJ1-6	TRBV6-6	-
ASSKETQGWGDTQY	TRBJ2-3	TRBV21-1	-